This T cell receptor beta chain came from a study of T cells in Graves' hyperthyroidism and ophthalmopathy. The CDR3 spans 16 residues. Trimming removed 4 bases from V and 8 bases from J; junction bases left unmatched: 13. Per the germline V gene, CDR1 is SGHNT and CDR2 is YENEEA. Amplification of TCR beta CDR3 regions used RNA as the template. HTBI primers were employed in a first-round RT-PCR of the TCR CDR3. MiXCR, run by TCRdb on the multiplex PCR reads, gives a single entry per CDR3 protein. The sample gives over 700,000 distinct CDR3 sequences, 15% to 20% of which show up once; 16% is in the top ten.

Sequenced input: blood. This receptor was taken from a woman aged 50 to 60 with Graves' hyperthyroidism that later progressed to Graves' ophthalmopathy. The rearrangement links TRBV11-3 to TRBJ2-1; 8 bases map to TRBD2. The CDR3 DNA reads TGTGCCAGCAGCTCGTGGTCGGGGGGGCCCGGGGATGAGCAGTTCTTC. Translated: CASSSWSGGPGDEQFF.